This T cell receptor beta chain was obtained from a study of shared clonotypes between healthy human individuals. As regards this clone: The antigen is unknown.

Selected positively for CCR7 and CD45RO-negative, naive CD8 cells excluded terminally differentiated effector memory CD45RA+ cells. Trimming took off 6 bases at V and 4 bases at J, with 15 bases between the two ends. Per germline, CDR1 MNHNS and CDR2 SASEGT. CDR3 size: 14 residues. The protocol was immunoSEQ multiplex PCR, while the TCRdb copy is restricted to in-frame clones and leaves out a portion. The sample lists over 2,000,000 clones, roughly 95% seen once, with around 1.7% in the top ten. Study-wide points: About 5% of naive CD4 clonotypes were shared across four donors. Shared clonotypes across all four donors exceeded non-shared ones in generation probability.

The material sequenced was naive CD8+ T cells from PBMCs. This chain joins TRBV6-1 and TRBJ1-1, with D unclear. The clonotype was recovered from a man between 18 and 35 years old in good health. Some clones in this sample may be carry-over from other donors' samples. The CDR3 loop reads CASSPLPFSTEAFF. The DNA of the CDR3 is TGTGCCAGCAGCCCTCTTCCATTTAGCACTGAAGCTTTCTTT.